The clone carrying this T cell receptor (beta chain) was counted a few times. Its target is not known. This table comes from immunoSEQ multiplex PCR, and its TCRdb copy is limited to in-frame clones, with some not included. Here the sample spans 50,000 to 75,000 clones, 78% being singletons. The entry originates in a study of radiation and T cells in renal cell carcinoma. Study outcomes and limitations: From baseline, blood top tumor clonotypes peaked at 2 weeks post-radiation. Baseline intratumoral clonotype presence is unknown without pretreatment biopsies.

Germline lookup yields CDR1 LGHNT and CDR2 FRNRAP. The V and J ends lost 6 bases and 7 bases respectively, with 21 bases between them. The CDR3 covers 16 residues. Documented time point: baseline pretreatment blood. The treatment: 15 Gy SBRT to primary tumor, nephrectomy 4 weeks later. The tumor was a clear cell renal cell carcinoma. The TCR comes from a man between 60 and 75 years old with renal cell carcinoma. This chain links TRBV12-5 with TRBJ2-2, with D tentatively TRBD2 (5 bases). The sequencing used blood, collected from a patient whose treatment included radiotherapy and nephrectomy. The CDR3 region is CASGPPGRGFDGELFF. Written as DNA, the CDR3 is TGTGCTAGTGGCCCTCCAGGCCGAGGGTTTGACGGGGAGCTGTTTTTT.